Many counts were recorded for the clone carrying this TCR beta chain. These data are taken from a study of identical twins. CDR3 length: 16 residues. V trimming: 5 bases; J trimming: 2 bases; junction bases outside the gene matches: 5. CDR1 and CDR2 from the germline V gene are PRHDT and FYEKMQ (reference sequence). TCRdb reprocessed the 5' RACE reads via MiXCR and lists one record per CDR3 protein. The table lists approximately 700,000 distinct CDR3 sequences, around 5.7% of them singletons. Material: naive T cells sorted from blood. This chain connects TRBV13 to TRBJ2-1; 11 nucleotides agree with TRBD2. This TCR came from a man aged 18-30 years in good health. CDR3 bases: TGTGCCAGCAGCCTAGCGGGAGGCTCCCCCTACAATGAGCAGTTCTTC. This encodes CASSLAGGSPYNEQFF.